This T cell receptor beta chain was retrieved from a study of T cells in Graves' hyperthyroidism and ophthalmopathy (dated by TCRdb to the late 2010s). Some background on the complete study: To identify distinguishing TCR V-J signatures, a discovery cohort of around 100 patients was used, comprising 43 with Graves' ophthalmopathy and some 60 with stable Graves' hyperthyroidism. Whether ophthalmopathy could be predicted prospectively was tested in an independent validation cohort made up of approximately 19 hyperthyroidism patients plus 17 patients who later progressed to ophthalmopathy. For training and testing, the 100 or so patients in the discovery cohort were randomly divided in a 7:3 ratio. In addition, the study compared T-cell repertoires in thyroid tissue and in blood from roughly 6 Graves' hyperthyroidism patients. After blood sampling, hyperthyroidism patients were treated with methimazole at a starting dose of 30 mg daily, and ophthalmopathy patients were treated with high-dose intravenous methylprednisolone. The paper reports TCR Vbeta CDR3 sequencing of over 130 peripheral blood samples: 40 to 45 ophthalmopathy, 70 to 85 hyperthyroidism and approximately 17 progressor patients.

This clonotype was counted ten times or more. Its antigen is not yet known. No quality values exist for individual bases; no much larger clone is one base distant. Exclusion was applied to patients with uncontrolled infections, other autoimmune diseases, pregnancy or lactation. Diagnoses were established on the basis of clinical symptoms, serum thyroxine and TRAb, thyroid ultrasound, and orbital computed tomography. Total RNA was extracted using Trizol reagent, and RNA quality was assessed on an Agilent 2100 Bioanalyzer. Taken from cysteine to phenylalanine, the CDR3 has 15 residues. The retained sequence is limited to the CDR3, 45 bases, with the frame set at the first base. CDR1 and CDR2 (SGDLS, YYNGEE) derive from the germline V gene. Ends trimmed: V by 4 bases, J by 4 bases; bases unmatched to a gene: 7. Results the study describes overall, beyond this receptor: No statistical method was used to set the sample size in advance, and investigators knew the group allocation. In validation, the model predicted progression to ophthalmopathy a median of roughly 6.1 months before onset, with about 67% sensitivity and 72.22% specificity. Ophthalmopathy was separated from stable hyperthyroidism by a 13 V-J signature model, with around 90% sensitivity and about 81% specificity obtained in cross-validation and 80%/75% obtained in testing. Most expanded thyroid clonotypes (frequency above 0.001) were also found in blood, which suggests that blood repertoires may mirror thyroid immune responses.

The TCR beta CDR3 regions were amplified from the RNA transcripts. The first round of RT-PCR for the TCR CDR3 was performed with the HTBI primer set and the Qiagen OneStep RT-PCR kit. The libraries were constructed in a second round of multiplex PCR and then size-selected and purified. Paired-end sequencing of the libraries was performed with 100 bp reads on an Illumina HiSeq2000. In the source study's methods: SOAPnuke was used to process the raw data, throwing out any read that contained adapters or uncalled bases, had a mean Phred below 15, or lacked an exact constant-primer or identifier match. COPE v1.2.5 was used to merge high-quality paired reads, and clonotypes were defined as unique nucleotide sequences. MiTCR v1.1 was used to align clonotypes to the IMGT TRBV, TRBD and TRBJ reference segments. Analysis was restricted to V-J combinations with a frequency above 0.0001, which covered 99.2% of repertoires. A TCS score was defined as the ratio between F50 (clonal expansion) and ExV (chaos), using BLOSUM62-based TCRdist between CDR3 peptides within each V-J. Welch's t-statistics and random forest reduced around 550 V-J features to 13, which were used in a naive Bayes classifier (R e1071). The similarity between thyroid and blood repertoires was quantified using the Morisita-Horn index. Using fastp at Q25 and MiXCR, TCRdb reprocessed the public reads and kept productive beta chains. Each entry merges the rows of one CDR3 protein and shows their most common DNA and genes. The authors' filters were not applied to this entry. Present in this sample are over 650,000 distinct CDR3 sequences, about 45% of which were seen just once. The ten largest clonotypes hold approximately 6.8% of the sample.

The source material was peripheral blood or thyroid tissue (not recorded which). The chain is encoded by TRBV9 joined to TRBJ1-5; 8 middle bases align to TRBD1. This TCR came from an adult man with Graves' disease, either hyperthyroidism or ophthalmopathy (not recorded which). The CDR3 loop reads CASSPGDRRNQPQHF. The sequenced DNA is TGTGCCAGCAGCCCCGGGGACAGGAGAAATCAGCCCCAGCATTTT.